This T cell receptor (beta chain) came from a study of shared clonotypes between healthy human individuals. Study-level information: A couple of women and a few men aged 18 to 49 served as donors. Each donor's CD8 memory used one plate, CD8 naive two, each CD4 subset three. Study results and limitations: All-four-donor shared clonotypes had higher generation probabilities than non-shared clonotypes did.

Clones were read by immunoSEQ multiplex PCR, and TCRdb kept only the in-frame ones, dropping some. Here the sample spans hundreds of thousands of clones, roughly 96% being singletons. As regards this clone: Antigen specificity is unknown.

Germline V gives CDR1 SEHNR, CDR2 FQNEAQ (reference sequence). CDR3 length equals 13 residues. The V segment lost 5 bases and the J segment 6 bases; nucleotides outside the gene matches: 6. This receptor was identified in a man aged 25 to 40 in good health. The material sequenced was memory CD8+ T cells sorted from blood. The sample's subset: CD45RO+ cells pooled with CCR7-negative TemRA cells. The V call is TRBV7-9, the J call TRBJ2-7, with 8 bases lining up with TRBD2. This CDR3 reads CASSPPGGGEQYF. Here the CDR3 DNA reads TGTGCCAGCAGCCCGCCGGGGGGGGGCGAGCAGTACTTC.